A selection of T cell receptor beta chains follows, all from one sample in a study of shared clonotypes between healthy human individuals. Sequencing used immunoSEQ multiplex PCR; TCRdb keeps in-frame clones, though not all of them. The sample has over a million clones; 98% to 99% are singletons. What was sequenced was naive CD4+ T cells sorted from blood. These receptors were taken from a man aged 30 to 39 in good health. CDR3s leave out the opening cysteine and the closing phenylalanine or tryptophan. Each record gives: J gene, V gene, CDR3 length, CDR3 protein.

>TRBJ2-7|TRBV6-6|11
ASSYRGPNEQY
>TRBJ1-1|TRBV29-1|9
SGRGQGEAF
>TRBJ2-1|TRBV7-9|14
ASSLIGLAGVNEQF
>TRBJ2-2|TRBV18|13
ASSPFLGNTGELF
>TRBJ1-4|TRBV18|12
ASSRDRGEEKLF
>TRBJ1-3|TRBV4-1|13
ASSPTELSGNTIY
>TRBJ1-1|TRBV6-1|11
ATYQNAPGTAF
>TRBJ1-5|TRBV5-4|10
ASSLPMQPQH
>TRBJ2-5|TRBV5-8|12
ASTKGGRLETQY
>TRBJ2-2|TRBV5-8|16
ASSWDRGPTANTGELF
>TRBJ2-5|TRBV7-3|14
ASSLGLGQAEETQY
>TRBJ2-7|TRBV6-5|14
ASSYRGTGVSPEQY
>TRBJ2-5|TRBV5-3|14
ARSSRYTGDPETQY
>TRBJ2-3|TRBV30|12
AWINSQATDTQY